The 20 T cell receptor beta chains given below trace back to one sample, sequenced in a study of early T cells in non-severe SARS-CoV-2 infection. A single record per CDR3 protein comes from TCRdb applying MiXCR to the 5' RACE reads. Here the sample spans about 52,000 distinct CDR3 sequences, 11% being singletons. Input material: whole blood. These receptors were collected from an adult who was a healthcare worker with PCR-confirmed SARS-CoV-2 infection or an uninfected control (not recorded which).

This clonotype was recorded a few times. The chain employs TRBV7-2 and TRBJ2-1, with unresolved D. V was shortened by 2 bases and J by 8 bases, with 13 bases between the two germline ends. This CDR3 has 14 residues. The germline CDR1 and CDR2 sequences are SGHTA and FQGNSA. CDR3 in DNA: TGTGCCAGCAGCTTAATCTTCTCTGGGGATGAGCAGTTCTTC. Translation: CASSLIFSGDEQFF.

V is TRBV5-1 and J is TRBJ1-5; 9 bases line up with TRBD1. V shed 3 bases, J shed 6 bases, and the junction held 4 bases outside the gene matches. This CDR3 spans 14 amino acids. Germline CDR1 reads SGHRS; CDR2 reads YFSETQ. CDR3 nucleotide sequence: TGCGCCAGCAGCTCCGGGACAGGGCGTCAGCCCCAGCATTTT. Amino acids: CASSSGTGRQPQHF.

This chain uses TRBV29-1 with TRBJ2-1; possibly TRBD1 for D (6 bases). CDR1 and CDR2 (germline): SQVTM, ANQGSEA. V was clipped by 8 bases and J by 6 bases, with 20 bases between them. The CDR3 is 14 residues long. DNA for the CDR3: TGCAGCCTTGGTCGGGACACCAAGGGCAATGAGCAGTTCTTC. Protein sequence: CSLGRDTKGNEQFF.

The rearrangement joins TRBV7-6 to TRBJ1-1, with D hard to call. The CDR3 is 14 residues long. Germline V gene lookup returns CDR1 SGHVS and CDR2 FNYEAQ. The germline V and J ends were trimmed by 4 bases and 2 bases, with 11 bases remaining between them. The chain's CDR3 is CASSSYSTNTEAFF. The CDR3 bases are TGTGCCAGCAGCTCGTACTCCACCAACACTGAAGCTTTCTTT.

This clonotype was seen more than once but under ten times. The chain joins TRBV28 to TRBJ1-5, with D maybe TRBD1 (5 bases). Germline V lookup: CDR1 MDHEN, CDR2 SYDVKM. This CDR3 contains 15 residues. Trimming took 2 bases from V and 3 from J, leaving 11 bases between them. In DNA, the CDR3 is TGTGCCAGCAGTTTACCCCCAGGGAACAATCAGCCCCAGCATTTT. Its protein is CASSLPPGNNQPQHF.

This clonotype was counted between two and nine times. V and J are TRBV4-1 and TRBJ2-7; a weak D match, TRBD2 (6 bases). Trimming cost V 5 bases and J 0 bases, with 14 bases left between them. The CDR3 length is 15 residues. Germline CDR1 MGHRA, CDR2 YSYEKL. The DNA of the CDR3 is TGCGCCAGCAGCGAGACCCAGGGACTCTCCTACGAGCAGTACTTC. Encoded protein: CASSETQGLSYEQYF.

The sample holds a few counts of this clonotype. This sequence joins TRBV7-9 and TRBJ2-4; D could derive from TRBD1 or TRBD2 (5 bases each). This CDR3 is 14 amino acids long. V lost 4 bases and J 5 bases, leaving 12 bases between the germline ends. CDR1 and CDR2 (germline): SEHNR, FQNEAQ (reference sequence). The DNA for the CDR3 is TGTGCCAGCAGCTCCCTTTTGGGGGAAAACATTCAGTACTTC. This encodes CASSSLLGENIQYF.

CDR3 region: CASSLGGMDTQYF. Written as DNA, the CDR3 is TGTGCCAGCAGCTTAGGAGGGATGGATACGCAGTATTTT. The V and J genes are TRBV7-8 and TRBJ2-3; a weak D match, TRBD2 (5 bases). V was trimmed by 1 base and J by 6 bases, leaving 8 bases between them. The CDR3 contains 13 residues. Germline CDR1 and CDR2: SGHVS and FQNEAQ.

The sample holds a few counts of this clonotype. V and J are TRBV3-1 and TRBJ1-3; unclear D gene. The CDR3 totals 12 residues. In germline, CDR1 is LGHDT, CDR2 YNNKEL (reference sequence). V dropped 0 bases and J dropped 8 bases, with 5 bases sitting between them. The CDR3 loop is CASSQEADTIYF. CDR3 DNA: TGTGCCAGCAGCCAAGAAGCAGACACCATATATTTT.

This clonotype was seen repeatedly, ten times or more. This chain links TRBV5-5 with TRBJ2-3; the match to TRBD1 covers 11 bases. This CDR3 has 16 amino acids. The germline gives CDR1 SGHKS, CDR2 YYEKEE (reference sequence). V lost 4 bases and J lost 9; bases outside the gene matches: 13. The CDR3 reads CASSQGQGGSRYTQYF. CDR3 coding DNA: TGTGCCAGCAGCCAGGGACAGGGGGGATCACGGTACACGCAGTATTTT.

The table lists this clonotype with a few counts. The chain couples TRBV3-1 to TRBJ1-1; D not certain. The V and J ends lost 0 bases and 1 base respectively, with 9 bases between them. The germline V gene has CDR1 LGHDT and CDR2 YNNKEL (reference sequence). CDR3 length: 15 residues. CDR3 sequence (DNA): TGTGCCAGCAGCCAAGAATTGGCCAGGAACACTGAAGCTTTCTTT. Its translation is CASSQELARNTEAFF.

This clonotype showed up just a few times. The chain couples TRBV29-1 to TRBJ1-6; D gene unclear. Germline V lookup: CDR1 SQVTM, CDR2 ANQGSEA. The CDR3 length is 13 residues. The V and J ends lost 4 bases and 5 bases respectively, with 9 bases between them. The CDR3: CSVGEQNNSPLHF. The CDR3 DNA reads TGCAGCGTTGGAGAACAGAATAATTCACCCCTCCACTTT.

This clonotype was seen a handful of times. The chain couples TRBV6-5 to TRBJ2-7, with TRBD2 matching over 12 bases. From germline, CDR1 is MNHEY and CDR2 SVGAGI. V was clipped by 6 bases and J by 2 bases; unmatched bases: 5. The CDR3 spans 15 residues. CDR3 loop: CASSESSGGAYEQYF. Written as DNA, the CDR3 is TGTGCCAGCAGCGAATCTAGCGGGGGGGCCTACGAGCAGTACTTC.

V gene TRBV3-1 combines with J gene TRBJ2-7, with a possible D match to TRBD1 (6 bases). Germline V lookup: CDR1 LGHDT, CDR2 YNNKEL (reference sequence). This CDR3 is built from 14 residues. The V end was cut by 5 bases, the J end by 5 bases, with 16 bases between. The CDR3 DNA reads TGTGCCAGCAGCACAGGGTTAAAAGGTCACGAGCAGTACTTC. Protein sequence: CASSTGLKGHEQYF.

This clonotype was counted a few times. This chain connects TRBV18 to TRBJ2-7; 10 bases agree with TRBD1. J was trimmed by 3 bases and V by 3 bases; bases with no gene match: 2. Per germline, CDR1 KGHSH and CDR2 LQKENI. This CDR3 is built from 14 residues. This CDR3 is CASSPGTGDYEQYF. In DNA, the CDR3 is TGTGCCAGCTCACCCGGGACAGGGGACTACGAGCAGTACTTC.

The chain employs TRBV9 and TRBJ1-3; D is undetermined. The CDR3 is made up of 12 amino acids. Trimming cost V 1 base and J 6 bases, with 5 bases left between them. Germline CDR1 and CDR2: SGDLS and YYNGEE. DNA of the CDR3: TGTGCCAGCAGCGTACAAGAAAACACCATATATTTT. This gives the protein CASSVQENTIYF.

The DNA for the CDR3 is TGTGCCAGCAGTCCCCAGGGGGAGAAAGCTTTCTTT. This encodes CASSPQGEKAFF. The chain couples TRBV6-1 to TRBJ1-1; 7 bases fit TRBD1. The CDR3 has 12 amino acids. The junction had 6 bases not matched to a gene; V was cut back by 5 bases and J by 9 bases. The germline CDR1 and CDR2 sequences are MNHNS and SASEGT.

This clonotype was picked up a small number of times. The rearrangement joins TRBV7-2 to TRBJ1-6; D remains ambiguous. Trimming pared 6 bases from V and 10 bases from J, leaving 16 bases between. There are 14 residues in the CDR3. Germline V CDR1 and CDR2: SGHTA, FQGNSA. The CDR3 DNA follows: TGTGCCAGCAGTTCAATAGTCCTGAGGTCACCCCTCCACTTT. Protein product: CASSSIVLRSPLHF. Supplemented by reference TRBV7-2 and TRBJ1-6, the full variable domain reads GAGVSQSPSNKVTEKGKDVELRCDPISGHTALYWYRQSLGQGLEFLIYFQGNSAPDKSGLPSDRFSAERTGGSVSTLTIQRTQQEDSAVYLCASSSIVLRSPLHFGNGTRLTVT.

The chain uses TRBV7-3 and TRBJ2-2; perhaps TRBD2 as D (6 bases). Per the germline V gene, CDR1 is SGHTA and CDR2 is FQGTGA. CDR3 size: 15 residues. V shed 5 bases and J shed 1 base, with 11 bases lying between them. CDR3 DNA sequence: TGTGCCAGCAGCCCGGGGGTAAAGAACACCGGGGAGCTGTTTTTT. This gives the protein CASSPGVKNTGELFF.

This clonotype was detected ten times or more. The genes are TRBV6-1 and TRBJ2-7, with D perhaps TRBD2 (5 bases). This CDR3 has 14 residues. Germline V gene sequence: CDR1 MNHNS, CDR2 SASEGT. V gave up 5 bases and J gave up 7 bases, with 18 bases separating them. This chain's CDR3 is CASSLSGRRGEQYF. The DNA of the CDR3 is TGTGCCAGCAGTCTTTCCGGTCGACGGGGTGAGCAGTACTTC.